Listed below are T cell receptor beta chains from one sample, sequenced in a study of T cell responses to AZD1222 COVID-19 vaccine. Sequenced by immunoSEQ multiplex PCR; TCRdb stores in-frame clones only, minus some. Here the sample spans 100,000 to 120,000 clones, about 87% being singletons. The specimen comprised peripheral blood, sampled 28 days after the second AZD1222 dose. The receptors originated from an adult who received the AZD1222 COVID-19 vaccine. Both conserved end residues are part of each CDR3. A D gene is named only where the DNA matches it firmly. Rows may omit the clone size; those that give it use once, few, many or a size class.

j_call v_call clone_size d_call cdr3_nt cdr3_aa
TRBJ1-1 TRBV7-2 . . TGTGCCAGCAGTTCCCGCGCGGCCACTGAAGCTTTCTTT CASSSRAATEAFF
TRBJ2-1 TRBV7-8 . . TGTGCCAGCAGGTCAGGGGTTTTTCTGGGAAATGAGCAGTTCTTC CASRSGVFLGNEQFF
TRBJ1-2 TRBV2 . . TGTGCCAGCAGTGTCAACAGATCTAACTATGGCTACACCTTC CASSVNRSNYGYTF
TRBJ2-1 TRBV10-3 . TRBD2 TGTGCCATCAGTGGCCCAACCGGGACTAGCGGTGGTCGTTCCTACAATGAGCAGTTCTTC CAISGPTGTSGGRSYNEQFF
TRBJ2-1 TRBV6-5 . . TGTGCCAGCAGTTACTCAGAGGGTGAGCAGTTCTTC CASSYSEGEQFF
TRBJ2-7 TRBV28 . TRBD2 TGTGCCAGCAGTTCAGGACTAGCGGGAAACTACGAGCAGTACTTC CASSSGLAGNYEQYF
TRBJ1-3 TRBV3-1/TRBV3-2 . . TGTGCCAGCAGCCAGAGCCGCGGGGGGAAGGGGCGTAGAAACACCATATATTTT CASSQSRGGKGRRNTIYF
TRBJ1-5 TRBV23-1 . . TGCGCCAGCAGTCAATCGCCGGTCAATCAGCCCCAGCATTTT CASSQSPVNQPQHF
TRBJ1-1 TRBV5-1 once TRBD1 TGCGCCAGCAGCTCGACAGGGGGGAGGAACACTGAAGCTTTCTTT CASSSTGGRNTEAFF
TRBJ2-1 TRBV3-1/TRBV3-2 . TRBD1 TGTGCCAGCAGCCAGACAGGGTTGGCGGACAATGAGCAGTTCTTC CASSQTGLADNEQFF
TRBJ2-7 TRBV3-1/TRBV3-2 . . TGTGCCAGCAGCCAAGGACAACTGAGGATCTCCTACGAGCAGTACTTC CASSQGQLRISYEQYF
TRBJ1-2 TRBV19 . TRBD1 TGTGCCAGTAGCCAACAGGGGGCCTATGGCTACACCTTC CASSQQGAYGYTF
TRBJ2-1 TRBV7-8 . TRBD1 TGTGCCAGCAGCCCGCGGGGACAGGGGGGCGGTGAGCAGTTCTTC CASSPRGQGGGEQFF
TRBJ1-6 TRBV18 . TRBD1 TGTGCCAGCTCTTCCCGGGACAGGGCCGATTCACCCCTCCACTTT CASSSRDRADSPLHF
TRBJ2-3 TRBV5-6 . TRBD1 TGTGCCAGCAGCCTCCCCGGGACAGCTAGCACAGATACGCAGTATTTT CASSLPGTASTDTQYF
TRBJ2-4 TRBV11-1 . TRBD1 TGTGCCAGCAGCGACGACAGGGGAGAAAACATTCAGTACTTC CASSDDRGENIQYF
TRBJ1-4 TRBV7-8 . . TGTGCCAGCAGCCCGTTCGAGGAAAAACTGTTTTTT CASSPFEEKLFF
TRBJ2-1 TRBV18 . . TGTGCCAGCTCACCAGATCCAGGTTACAATGAGCAGTTCTTC CASSPDPGYNEQFF
TRBJ2-2 TRBV18 . . TGTGCCAGCTCACCGACAGAAAACACCGGGGAGCTGTTTTTT CASSPTENTGELFF
TRBJ1-4 TRBV5-1 . TRBD1 TGCGCCAGCAGCTTGGGAGGACAGGAGAATAATGAAAAACTGTTTTTT CASSLGGQENNEKLFF
TRBJ2-6 TRBV6-5 . . TGTGCCAGCAGTTACGTGGGAACCGGGGCCAACGTCCTGACTTTC CASSYVGTGANVLTF
TRBJ2-7 TRBV6-2/TRBV6-3 . TRBD2 TGTGCCAGCAGTTTCTTAGCGGGAGGAAGCTACGAGCAGTACTTC CASSFLAGGSYEQYF
TRBJ2-1 TRBV10-1 . TRBD1 TGCGCCAGCGTGGGACAGGGGGGAAGGTCCGAGCAGTTCTTC CASVGQGGRSEQFF
TRBJ2-7 TRBV11-2 . . TGTGCCAGCAATACAGGGAACTACGAGCAGTACTTC CASNTGNYEQYF
TRBJ1-6 TRBV10-3 few TRBD1 TGTGCCATCAGTGGGGAAACAGGGGGTAATTCACCCCTCCACTTT CAISGETGGNSPLHF
TRBJ1-2 TRBV28 . TRBD1 TGTGCCAGCAGCCTGACAGGGTTTGGCTATGGCTACACCTTC CASSLTGFGYGYTF